This T cell receptor beta chain was documented in a study of identical twins. A template switching step contributed a universal primer site, while unique molecular identifiers were present in the cDNA. TCRdb independently ran MiXCR on the 5' RACE reads; one entry per CDR3 protein. Of more than 1.5 million distinct CDR3 sequences listed, around 33% are singletons. This CDR3 has 16 residues. Germline loops: CDR1 MNHEY, CDR2 SMNVEV (reference sequence). Study-level findings and limits: Excess sharing between twins was weaker in beta out-of-frame sequences. Abundant beta clonotypes from cord blood had fewer insertions, unlike memory repertoires, which showed none. Compared with models, monozygotic twins showed more out-of-frame TCR alpha sharing.

As for this clonotype: The antigen remains undetermined.

Input material: cord blood. The source is a newborn girl in good health. The chain joins TRBV27 to TRBJ2-1, with TRBD2 matching 8 bases. The J call is uncertain, as TRBJ2-7 better fits the DNA end. CDR3 DNA sequence: TGTGCCGGCAAGGGGGTAGCGGGGAGCTCCTACAATGAGCAGTACTTC. As protein: CAGKGVAGSSYNEQYF.